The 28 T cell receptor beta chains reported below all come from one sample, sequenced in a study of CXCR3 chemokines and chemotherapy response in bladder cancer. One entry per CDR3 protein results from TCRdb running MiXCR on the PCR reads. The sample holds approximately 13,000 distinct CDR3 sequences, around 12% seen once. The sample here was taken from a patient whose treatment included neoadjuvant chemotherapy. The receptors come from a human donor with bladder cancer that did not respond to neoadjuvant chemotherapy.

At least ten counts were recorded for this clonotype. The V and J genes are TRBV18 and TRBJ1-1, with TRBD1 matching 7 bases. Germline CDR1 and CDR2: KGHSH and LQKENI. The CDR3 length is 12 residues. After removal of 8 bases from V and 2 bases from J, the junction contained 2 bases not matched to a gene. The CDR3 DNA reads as TGTGCCAGCCGGGACAGCAACACTGAAGCTTTCTTT. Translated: CASRDSNTEAFF.

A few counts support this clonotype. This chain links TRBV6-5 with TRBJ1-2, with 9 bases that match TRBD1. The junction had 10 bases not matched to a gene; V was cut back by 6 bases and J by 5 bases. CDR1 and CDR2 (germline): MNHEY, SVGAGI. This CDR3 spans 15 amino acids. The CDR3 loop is CASREPGQGFYGYTF. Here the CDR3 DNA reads TGTGCCAGCAGAGAACCGGGACAGGGTTTTTATGGCTACACCTTC.

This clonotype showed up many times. In DNA, the CDR3 is TGTGCCAGCAGCTTAGGGGGACAGGGATCTGACTATGGCTACACCTTC. It specifies CASSLGGQGSDYGYTF. The rearrangement uses TRBV7-2 and TRBJ1-2, with 9 bases aligning to TRBD1. The CDR3 loop spans 16 amino acids. J lost 3 bases, V lost 1 base, and 6 bases had no gene match. Looked up from germline, CDR1 is SGHTA and CDR2 is FQGNSA.

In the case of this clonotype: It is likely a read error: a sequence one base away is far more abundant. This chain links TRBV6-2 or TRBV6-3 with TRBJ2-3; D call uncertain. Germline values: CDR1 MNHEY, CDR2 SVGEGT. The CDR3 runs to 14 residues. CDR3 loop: CASRATESTDPQYF. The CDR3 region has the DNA TGTGCCAGCAGAGCGACGGAGTCCACAGATCCGCAGTATTTT.

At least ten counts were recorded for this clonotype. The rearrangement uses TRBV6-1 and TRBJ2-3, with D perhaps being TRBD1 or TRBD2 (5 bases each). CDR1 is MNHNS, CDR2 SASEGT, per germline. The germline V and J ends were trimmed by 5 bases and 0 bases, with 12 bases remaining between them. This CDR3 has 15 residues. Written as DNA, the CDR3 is TGTGCCAGCAGTCGGCAGGGAGCTAGCACAGATACGCAGTATTTT. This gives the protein CASSRQGASTDTQYF.

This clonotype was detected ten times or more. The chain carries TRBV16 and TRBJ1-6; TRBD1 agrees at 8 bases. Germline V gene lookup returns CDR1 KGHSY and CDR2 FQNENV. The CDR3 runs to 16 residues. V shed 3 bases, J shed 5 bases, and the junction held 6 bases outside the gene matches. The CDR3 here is CASSQLTGANNSPLHF. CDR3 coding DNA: TGTGCCAGCAGCCAGTTGACAGGGGCTAATAATTCACCCCTCCACTTT.

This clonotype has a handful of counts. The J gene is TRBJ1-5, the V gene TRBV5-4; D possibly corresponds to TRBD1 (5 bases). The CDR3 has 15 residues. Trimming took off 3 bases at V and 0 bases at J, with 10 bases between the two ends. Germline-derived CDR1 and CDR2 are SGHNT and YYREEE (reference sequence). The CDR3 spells CASSWGGGSNQPQHF. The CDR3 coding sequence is TGTGCCAGCAGCTGGGGCGGGGGTAGCAATCAGCCCCAGCATTTT.

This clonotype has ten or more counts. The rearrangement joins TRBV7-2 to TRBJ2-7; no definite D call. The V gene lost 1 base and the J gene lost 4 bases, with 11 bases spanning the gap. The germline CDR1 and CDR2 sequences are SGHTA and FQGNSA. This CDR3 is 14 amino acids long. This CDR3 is CASSLEARSYEQYF. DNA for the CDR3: TGTGCCAGCAGCTTAGAGGCGCGGTCTTACGAGCAGTACTTC. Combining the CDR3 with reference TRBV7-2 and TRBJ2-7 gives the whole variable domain GAGVSQSPSNKVTEKGKDVELRCDPISGHTALYWYRQSLGQGLEFLIYFQGNSAPDKSGLPSDRFSAERTGGSVSTLTIQRTQQEDSAVYLCASSLEARSYEQYFGPGTRLTVT.

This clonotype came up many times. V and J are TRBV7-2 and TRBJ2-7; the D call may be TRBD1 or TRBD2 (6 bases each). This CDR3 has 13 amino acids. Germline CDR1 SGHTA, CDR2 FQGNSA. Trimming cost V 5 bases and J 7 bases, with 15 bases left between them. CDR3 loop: CASSPRRGMEQYF. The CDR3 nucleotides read TGTGCCAGCAGCCCCAGGAGGGGGATGGAGCAGTACTTC.

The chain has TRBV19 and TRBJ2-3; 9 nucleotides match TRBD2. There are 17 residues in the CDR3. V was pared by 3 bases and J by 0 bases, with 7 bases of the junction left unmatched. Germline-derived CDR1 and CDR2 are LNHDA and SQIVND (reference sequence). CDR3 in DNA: TGTGCCAGTAGTATTGGGGCTAGCGGGGCGAGCACAGATACGCAGTATTTT. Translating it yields CASSIGASGASTDTQYF.

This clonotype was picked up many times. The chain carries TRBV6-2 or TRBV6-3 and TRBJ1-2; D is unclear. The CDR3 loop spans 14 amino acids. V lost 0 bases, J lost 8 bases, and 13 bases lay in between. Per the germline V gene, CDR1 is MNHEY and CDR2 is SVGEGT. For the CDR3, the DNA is TGTGCCAGCAGTTACTCCCTAGGACTCGGAGGCTACACCTTC. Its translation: CASSYSLGLGGYTF.

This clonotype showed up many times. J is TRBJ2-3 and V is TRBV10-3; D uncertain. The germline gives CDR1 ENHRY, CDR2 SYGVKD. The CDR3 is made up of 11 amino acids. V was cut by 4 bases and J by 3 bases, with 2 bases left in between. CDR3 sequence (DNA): TGTGCCATCAGTGGGACAGATACGCAGTATTTT. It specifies CAISGTDTQYF.

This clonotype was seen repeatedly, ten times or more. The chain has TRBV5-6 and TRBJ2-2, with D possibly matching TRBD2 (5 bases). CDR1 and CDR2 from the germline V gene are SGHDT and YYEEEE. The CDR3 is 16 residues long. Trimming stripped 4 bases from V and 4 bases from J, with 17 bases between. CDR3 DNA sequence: TGTGCCAGCAGCCCCTCGACTAACCCGGGCACCGGGGAGCTGTTTTTT. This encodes CASSPSTNPGTGELFF.

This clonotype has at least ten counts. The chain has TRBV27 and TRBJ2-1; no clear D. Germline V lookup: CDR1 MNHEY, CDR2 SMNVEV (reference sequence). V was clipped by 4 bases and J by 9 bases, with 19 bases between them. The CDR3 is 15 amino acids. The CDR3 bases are TGTGCCAGCAGTTGGTGGCTTGGCCCCCATGCTGAGCAGTTCTTC. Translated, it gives CASSWWLGPHAEQFF.

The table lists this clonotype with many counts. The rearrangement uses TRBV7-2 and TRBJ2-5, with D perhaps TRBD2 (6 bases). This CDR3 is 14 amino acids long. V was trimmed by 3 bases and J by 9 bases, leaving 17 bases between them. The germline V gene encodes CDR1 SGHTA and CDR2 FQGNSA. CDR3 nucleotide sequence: TGTGCCAGCAGCTTGGACTACTCCAGGGTGGCCCAGTACTTC. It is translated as CASSLDYSRVAQYF. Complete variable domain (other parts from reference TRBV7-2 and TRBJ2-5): GAGVSQSPSNKVTEKGKDVELRCDPISGHTALYWYRQSLGQGLEFLIYFQGNSAPDKSGLPSDRFSAERTGGSVSTLTIQRTQQEDSAVYLCASSLDYSRVAQYFGPGTRLLVL.

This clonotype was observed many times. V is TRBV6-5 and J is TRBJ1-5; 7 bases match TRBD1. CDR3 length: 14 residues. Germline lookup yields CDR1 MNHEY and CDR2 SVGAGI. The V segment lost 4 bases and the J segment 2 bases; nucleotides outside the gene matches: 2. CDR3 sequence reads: CASSSGGGNQPQHF. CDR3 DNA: TGTGCCAGCAGTTCAGGGGGGGGCAATCAGCCCCAGCATTTT.

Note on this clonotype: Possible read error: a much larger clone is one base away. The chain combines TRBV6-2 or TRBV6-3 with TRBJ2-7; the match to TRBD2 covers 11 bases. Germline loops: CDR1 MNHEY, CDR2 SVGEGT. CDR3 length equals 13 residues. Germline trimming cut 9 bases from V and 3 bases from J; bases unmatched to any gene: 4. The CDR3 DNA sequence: TGTGCCAGAAGTGGACTAGCGGGCTACGAGCAGTACTTC. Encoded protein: CARSGLAGYEQYF.

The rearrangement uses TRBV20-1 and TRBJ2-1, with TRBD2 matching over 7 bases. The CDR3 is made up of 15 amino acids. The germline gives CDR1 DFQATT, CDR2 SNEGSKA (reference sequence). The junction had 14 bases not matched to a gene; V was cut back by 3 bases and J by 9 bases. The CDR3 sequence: CSASGGTNLQGEQFF. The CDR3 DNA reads TGCAGTGCTAGTGGGGGGACTAATTTACAAGGTGAGCAGTTCTTC.

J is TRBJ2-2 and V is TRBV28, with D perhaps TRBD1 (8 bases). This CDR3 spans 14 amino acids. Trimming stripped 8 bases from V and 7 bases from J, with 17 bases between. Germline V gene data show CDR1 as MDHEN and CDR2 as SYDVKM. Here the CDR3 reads CASQQGGSGGELFF. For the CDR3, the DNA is TGTGCCAGCCAACAGGGGGGGAGCGGCGGGGAGCTGTTTTTT.

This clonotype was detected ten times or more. CDR3 DNA sequence: TGTGCCAGCTCACCCACCGCCGGGACGAGAGCCCAACCCCTCCACTTT. This encodes CASSPTAGTRAQPLHF. The rearrangement uses TRBV18 and TRBJ1-6, with D tentatively TRBD1 (5 bases). This CDR3 comprises 16 residues. Trimming pared 3 bases from V and 12 bases from J, leaving 21 bases between. The germline V gene encodes CDR1 KGHSH and CDR2 LQKENI.

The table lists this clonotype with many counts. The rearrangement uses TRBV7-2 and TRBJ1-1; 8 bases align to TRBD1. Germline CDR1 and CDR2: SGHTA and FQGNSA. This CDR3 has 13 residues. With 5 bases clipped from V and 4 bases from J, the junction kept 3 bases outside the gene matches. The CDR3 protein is CASSPTGGTEAFF. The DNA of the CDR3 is TGTGCCAGCAGCCCAACAGGGGGCACTGAAGCTTTCTTT.

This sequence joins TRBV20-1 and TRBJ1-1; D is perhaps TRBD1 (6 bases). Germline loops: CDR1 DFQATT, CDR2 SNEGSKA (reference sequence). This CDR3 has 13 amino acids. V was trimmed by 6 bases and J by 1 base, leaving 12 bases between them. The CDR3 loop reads CSAADRRNTEAFF. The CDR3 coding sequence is TGCAGTGCGGCAGACAGGAGGAACACTGAAGCTTTCTTT.

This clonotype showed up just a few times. CDR3 in amino acids: CASSSGGDYEQYF. CDR3 DNA: TGTGCCAGTAGTAGCGGGGGGGACTACGAGCAGTACTTC. This chain joins TRBV19 and TRBJ2-7, with 9 bases identical to TRBD2. V lost 4 bases, J lost 3 bases, and 1 base stayed unmatched. CDR1 is LNHDA, CDR2 SQIVND, per germline (reference sequence). The CDR3 is made up of 13 amino acids.

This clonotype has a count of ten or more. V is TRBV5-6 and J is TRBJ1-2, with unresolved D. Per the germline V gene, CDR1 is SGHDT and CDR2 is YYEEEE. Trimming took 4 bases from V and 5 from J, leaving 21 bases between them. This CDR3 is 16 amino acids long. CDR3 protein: CASSPDILKGQYGYTF. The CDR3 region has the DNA TGTGCCAGCAGCCCGGATATCCTAAAGGGCCAGTATGGCTACACCTTC.

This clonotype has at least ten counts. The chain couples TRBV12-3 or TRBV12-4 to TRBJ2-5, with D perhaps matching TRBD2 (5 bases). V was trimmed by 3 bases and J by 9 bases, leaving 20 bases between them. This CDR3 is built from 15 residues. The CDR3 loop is CASSFAAGRGVAQYF. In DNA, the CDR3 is TGTGCCAGCAGTTTTGCCGCCGGACGGGGAGTAGCCCAGTACTTC.

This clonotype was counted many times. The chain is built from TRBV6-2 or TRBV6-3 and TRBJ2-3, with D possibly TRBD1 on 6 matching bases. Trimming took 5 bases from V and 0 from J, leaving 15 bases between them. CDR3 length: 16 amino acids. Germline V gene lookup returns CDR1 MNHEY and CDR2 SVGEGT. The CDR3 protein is CASSPRGQTSTDTQYF. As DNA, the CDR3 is TGTGCCAGCAGTCCTAGAGGACAGACGAGCACAGATACGCAGTATTTT.

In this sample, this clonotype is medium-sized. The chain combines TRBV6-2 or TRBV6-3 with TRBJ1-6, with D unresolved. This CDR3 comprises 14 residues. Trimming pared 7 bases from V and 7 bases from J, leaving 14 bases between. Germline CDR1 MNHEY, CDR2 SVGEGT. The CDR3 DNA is TGTGCCAGCACCCTCTCGACGGAAAATTCACCCCTCCACTTT. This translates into CASTLSTENSPLHF.

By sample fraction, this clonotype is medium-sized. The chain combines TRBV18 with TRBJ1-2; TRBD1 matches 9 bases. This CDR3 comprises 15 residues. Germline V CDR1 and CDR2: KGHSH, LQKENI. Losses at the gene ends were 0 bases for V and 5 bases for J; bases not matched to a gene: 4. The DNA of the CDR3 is TGTGCCAGCTCACCACCTACGGGACAGGGTTATGGCTACACCTTC. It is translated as CASSPPTGQGYGYTF.